What follows describes a single T cell receptor beta chain. Clinicians diagnosed patients from clinical symptoms, serum thyroxine and TRAb, thyroid ultrasound and orbital computed tomography. Blood sampling occurred at first hyperthyroidism diagnosis, ahead of any ophthalmopathy symptoms. The TCR beta CDR3 regions underwent amplification using RNA transcripts as the source. Researchers ran a first-round RT-PCR on the TCR CDR3 using the HTBI primer set. Each CDR3 protein is one row after TCRdb ran MiXCR on the multiplex PCR reads. The top ten hold 5% to 7% of the sample, which has about 580,000 distinct CDR3 sequences, about 15% seen once. This sample was included in a study of T cells in Graves' hyperthyroidism and ophthalmopathy. The length of the CDR3 is 18 residues. V was trimmed by 0 bases and J by 0 bases, leaving 18 bases between them. Per germline, CDR1 DFQATT and CDR2 SNEGSKA (reference sequence).

What was sequenced was blood. This sequence joins TRBV20-1 and TRBJ1-3, with D tentatively TRBD1 (5 bases). This receptor was identified in a woman aged 25 to 39 with Graves' hyperthyroidism that later progressed to Graves' ophthalmopathy. The CDR3 is CSAREEQHTGFSGNTIYF. For the CDR3, the DNA is TGCAGTGCTAGAGAGGAACAACACACAGGCTTCTCTGGAAACACCATATATTTT.